This T cell receptor beta chain was sequenced in a study of a mutant IDH1 vaccine in newly diagnosed glioma. This CDR3 comprises 13 residues. V was pared by 6 bases and J by 4 bases, with 12 bases between. Germline CDR1 is MNHNS and CDR2 is SASEGT. Time point denoted: week 5, during vaccination. It was 300 ug of mutant IDH1 20-mer peptide that made up each vaccine dose, given with topical imiquimod. This table comes from immunoSEQ multiplex PCR, and its TCRdb copy is limited to in-frame clones, with some not included. The profile covers about 58,000 clones, with about 80% appearing a single time and around 7.4% taken by the ten largest. A remark on this clone: The antigen is not known.

The receptor was isolated from a woman between 50 and 59 years old with glioma. J is TRBJ2-5 and V is TRBV6-1; D gene ambiguous. Material: PBMCs, obtained from a glioma patient whose treatment included an IDH1 peptide vaccine. The CDR3 DNA reads TGTGCCAGCAGAGGTGGGGTAGGAGAGACCCAGTACTTC. Translating gives CASRGGVGETQYF.